Below are 18 T cell receptor beta chains sequenced from a single sample in a study of blood T cell repertoires in COVID-19. Sequencing used immunoSEQ multiplex PCR; TCRdb keeps in-frame clones, though not all of them. Here the sample spans about 67,000 clones, 87% being singletons. Sequenced material: peripheral blood. The receptors were gathered from a man aged 45-65 years with active COVID-19.

The J gene is TRBJ1-1, the V gene TRBV10-3, with a possible D match to TRBD1 (5 bases). The CDR3 has 15 amino acids. Germline CDR1 and CDR2: ENHRY and SYGVKD. Trimming removed 3 bases from V and 11 bases from J, with 22 bases in between. The chain's CDR3 is CAISDVAGQGGEAFF. The DNA for the CDR3 is TGTGCCATCAGTGACGTGGCAGGGCAGGGTGGTGAGGCTTTCTTT.

This clone was seen a single time. The genes are TRBV7-9 and TRBJ2-5; 8 bases are shared with TRBD2. Per germline, CDR1 SEHNR and CDR2 FQNEAQ (reference sequence). This CDR3 spans 15 amino acids. Unmatched junction bases numbered 9, after V lost 5 bases and J lost 4 bases. CDR3 residues: CASSPVQAGGETQYF. CDR3 DNA sequence: TGTGCCAGCAGCCCCGTTCAGGCGGGAGGAGAGACCCAGTACTTC.

The chain has TRBV27 and TRBJ2-1; D is ambiguous. Germline lookup yields CDR1 MNHEY and CDR2 SMNVEV (reference sequence). This CDR3 is built from 11 residues. Trimming shortened V by 3 bases and J by 7 bases, and 4 bases separated the two germline ends. The CDR3 DNA follows: TGTGCCAGCAGTTTGAGGAATGAGCAGTTCTTC. Its protein is CASSLRNEQFF.

This sequence joins TRBV11-2 and TRBJ2-5; D is uncertain. This CDR3 has 14 amino acids. V shed 5 bases and J shed 5 bases, with 15 bases lying between them. Germline V gene data show CDR1 as SGHAT and CDR2 as FQNNGV. The CDR3 sequence is CASSPNSRLETQYF. CDR3 nucleotide sequence: TGTGCCAGCAGCCCGAATTCTAGGTTGGAGACCCAGTACTTC.

Written as DNA, the CDR3 is TGTGCCAGCTCACCCCGAGGACTAGCGGCTAGCACAGATACGCAGTATTTT. Encoded protein: CASSPRGLAASTDTQYF. The genes are TRBV18 and TRBJ2-3, with 10 bases fitting TRBD2. The trim removed 3 bases at V and 0 bases at J, leaving 6 bases unmatched. Germline V gene sequence: CDR1 KGHSH, CDR2 LQKENI. The CDR3 is made up of 17 amino acids.

This clone was seen a single time. The genes are TRBV11-3 and TRBJ1-6; no reliable D call. This CDR3 has 15 residues. V lost 5 bases and J 7 bases, leaving 15 bases between the germline ends. The germline V gene encodes CDR1 SGHNT and CDR2 YENEEA. The CDR3 bases are TGTGCCAGCAGCGCCAACCCCAACAGCAATTCACCCCTCCACTTT. Residues: CASSANPNSNSPLHF.

The chain is built from TRBV6-1 and TRBJ1-5; 8 nucleotides align to TRBD1. From germline, CDR1 is MNHNS and CDR2 SASEGT. Trimming at V came to 8 bases and at J to 5 bases, leaving 8 bases not matched to a gene. This CDR3 comprises 14 residues. The CDR3 DNA reads TGTGCCAGCGGTATCCCAGGGGGCGATCAGCCCCAGCATTTT. Protein product: CASGIPGGDQPQHF.

The chain uses TRBV5-4 and TRBJ2-1; D uncertain. Trimming pared 3 bases from V and 8 bases from J, leaving 9 bases between. CDR1 is SGHNT and CDR2 is YYREEE in the germline V gene (reference sequence). This CDR3 is built from 12 residues. CDR3 in amino acids: CASSSLLDEQFF. CDR3 nucleotide sequence: TGTGCCAGCAGCTCCCTCCTCGATGAGCAGTTCTTC.

This clone occurred a few times. The chain links TRBV12-3 or TRBV12-4 to TRBJ1-2; 8 nucleotides match TRBD1. The CDR3 spans 13 residues. The trim removed 5 bases at V and 5 bases at J, leaving 4 bases unmatched. Here the CDR3 DNA reads TGTGCCAGCAGTAAACGACAGGGGTATGGCTACACCTTC. Translated: CASSKRQGYGYTF.

V is TRBV4-3 and J is TRBJ2-3; 9 bases line up with TRBD2. The CDR3 totals 18 residues. V lost 1 base and J lost 0; bases outside the gene matches: 8. Germline V gene lookup returns CDR1 LGHNA and CDR2 YSLEER. The CDR3 coding sequence is TGCGCCAGCAGCCAAGGGCTGCCTAGCGGGGTCAGCACAGATACGCAGTATTTT. It translates to CASSQGLPSGVSTDTQYF.

This chain links TRBV12-3 or TRBV12-4 with TRBJ2-7; no reliable D call. The CDR3 has 13 residues. The V gene lost 4 bases and the J gene lost 3 bases, with 10 bases spanning the gap. The CDR3 nucleotides read TGTGCCAGCAGTTCCCCGACTGGCTACGAGCAGTACTTC. It encodes CASSSPTGYEQYF.

The CDR3 is CASSSGNRGETQYF. The CDR3 DNA reads as TGCGCCAGCAGCTCGGGCAACAGGGGTGAGACCCAGTACTTC. The V gene is TRBV5-1, the J gene TRBJ2-5, with 7 bases lining up with TRBD1. The CDR3 is made up of 14 amino acids. V shed 3 bases, J shed 5 bases, and the junction held 7 bases outside the gene matches. CDR1 and CDR2 from the germline V gene are SGHRS and YFSETQ.

The CDR3 protein is CASSARRLAGAGNEQFF. For the CDR3, the DNA is TGTGCCAGCAGTGCCCGCAGACTAGCGGGAGCTGGCAATGAGCAGTTCTTC. The chain is built from TRBV6-1 and TRBJ2-1, with TRBD2 matching over 12 bases. From germline, CDR1 is MNHNS and CDR2 SASEGT. V trimming: 4 bases; J trimming: 6 bases; junction bases outside the gene matches: 10. The CDR3 has 17 residues.

This clone appeared a few times. The chain couples TRBV4-2 to TRBJ1-6, with 10 bases aligning to TRBD1. V lost 6 bases, J lost 7 bases, and 9 bases stayed unmatched. Germline V gene data show CDR1 as LGHNA and CDR2 as YNFKEQ. This CDR3 is built from 16 residues. The CDR3: CASRSGQGQENSPLHF. The CDR3 DNA is TGTGCCAGCAGATCGGGACAGGGGCAGGAAAATTCACCCCTCCACTTT.

This chain links TRBV18 with TRBJ2-7; the match to TRBD2 covers 7 bases. J lost 0 bases, V lost 6 bases, and 17 bases had no gene match. The CDR3 length is 18 residues. From germline, CDR1 is KGHSH and CDR2 LQKENI. In DNA, the CDR3 is TGTGCCAGCTCTCCTGGGTCAACCCGTGGCGGGAGCTCCTACGAGCAGTACTTC. The encoded protein is CASSPGSTRGGSSYEQYF.

The chain joins TRBV5-1 to TRBJ1-1; a possible D gene is TRBD1 (5 bases). V was cut by 8 bases and J by 1 base, with 21 bases left in between. Germline-derived CDR1 and CDR2 are SGHRS and YFSETQ. This CDR3 spans 16 amino acids. The CDR3 is CASMTRRGGRNTEAFF. The DNA for the CDR3 is TGCGCCAGTATGACCCGGAGGGGAGGGCGGAACACTGAAGCTTTCTTT.

The rearrangement uses TRBV21-1 and TRBJ1-2; the DNA was not compared with TRBD1, the D call given in the table. TRBV21-1 is a known pseudogene. CDR3 length: 13 residues. The CDR3 DNA reads as TGTGCCAGCAGACTGGGGCAGGGCTGTGGCTACACCTTC. It codes for CASRLGQGCGYTF.

The rearrangement uses TRBV28 and TRBJ1-4; 8 bases agree with TRBD1. V dropped 7 bases and J dropped 4; count of bases not matched to a gene: 5. The germline V gene encodes CDR1 MDHEN and CDR2 SYDVKM. This CDR3 is built from 14 residues. CDR3 sequence reads: CASTQGAINEKLFF. The CDR3 region has the DNA TGTGCCAGCACCCAGGGGGCGATTAATGAAAAACTGTTTTTT.